This is a list of T cell receptor beta chains from one sample in a study of blood T cells in healthy people across ages. TCRdb re-analysed the 5' RACE reads in MiXCR, keeping a single row per CDR3 protein. Among 1,800,000 or so distinct CDR3 sequences listed, roughly two fifths were seen once. Sequenced: blood. Receptors originate from a human donor in good health. Both conserved end residues are part of each CDR3. Fields, in order: CDR3 DNA, CDR3 protein, J gene, clone size, CDR3 length, D gene, V gene. The D gene is left open where the match is weak. Only part of the rows carry a size: once, few, many, or a class if the clone is expanded.

TGCAGTGCCATATCCATGACAGGGGAAGACGGGGGTCTCGATGAGCAGTTCTTC CSAISMTGEDGGLDEQFF TRBJ2-1 . 18 TRBD1 TRBV20-1
TGTGCCAGCAGAGGCCCCCCGTCGTACGATAATTCACCCCTCCACTTT CASRGPPSYDNSPLHF TRBJ1-6 . 16 . TRBV2
TGTGCCAGCAGCTTAGGGGGCTCAATACTTCCAGATACGCAGTATTTT CASSLGGSILPDTQYF TRBJ2-3 few 16 . TRBV7-2
TGTGCCAGCAGTTTTTCGGGACAGGGTCATGTCAAAAACATTCAGTACTTC CASSFSGQGHVKNIQYF TRBJ2-4 few 17 TRBD1 TRBV28
TGTGCCAGCAGTCGGGGACAGAGCAGGAATCAGCCCCAGCATTTT CASSRGQSRNQPQHF TRBJ1-5 . 15 TRBD1 TRBV2
TGTGCCGGCAGACCCCCGACCGGCGGGACAGCGTATGGCTACACCTTC CAGRPPTGGTAYGYTF TRBJ1-2 . 16 TRBD1 TRBV25-1
TGTGCCAGCAGTCCCATTAAAGAGACCCAGTACTTC CASSPIKETQYF TRBJ2-5 many 12 . TRBV12-3/TRBV12-4
TGTGCCAGCAGTTACCGTCTCGATCAGCCCCAGCATTTT CASSYRLDQPQHF TRBJ1-5 . 13 . TRBV6-5
TGTGCCAGCAGCCCCCTTGTAACGGGGACCGGGGAGCTGTTTTTT CASSPLVTGTGELFF TRBJ2-2 . 15 . TRBV3-1
TGTGCCACCAGCGAACAGCTTAGCAATCAGCCCCAGCATTTT CATSEQLSNQPQHF TRBJ1-5 . 14 . TRBV15
TGCGCCAGCAGCTTGACACCGGGGGGAAGGTCCTACAATGAGCAGTTCTTC CASSLTPGGRSYNEQFF TRBJ2-1 . 17 TRBD2 TRBV5-1
TGTGCCAGCATTCCCTCGGCAAGGCAAGGAGAGACCCAGTACTTC CASIPSARQGETQYF TRBJ2-5 once 15 . TRBV12-3/TRBV12-4
TGTGCCAGCAGCCGGAGGTACGAGCCAAATCAGCCCCAGCATTTT CASSRRYEPNQPQHF TRBJ1-5 . 15 . TRBV6-4
TGCAGCGTTGGCTTTAGCCTCCATACAGATACGCAGTATTTT CSVGFSLHTDTQYF TRBJ2-3 few 14 . TRBV29-1
TGCGCCAGCAACGAGGGAGTTAGCGGGGGTGAGCAGTTCTTC CASNEGVSGGEQFF TRBJ2-1 . 14 TRBD2 TRBV5-1
TGCGCCAGCAGCCAAGATGCAAGGGATGGCTACACCTTC CASSQDARDGYTF TRBJ1-2 . 13 . TRBV4-1
TGTGCCAGCAGCTCATTTAGCTCTGGAAACACCATATATTTT CASSSFSSGNTIYF TRBJ1-3 . 14 . TRBV7-6
TGCGCCAACAGCTCGACAGGGGGGTTGGTGGATACGCAGTATTTT CANSSTGGLVDTQYF TRBJ2-3 . 15 TRBD1 TRBV5-1
TGTGCCAGCAGCGGAAGACTAGCGGGGAGTAGCACAGATACGCAGTATTTT CASSGRLAGSSTDTQYF TRBJ2-3 . 17 TRBD2 TRBV7-9
TGCAGCGTTGAAGGCCGGGAAGTCTTCATGGCTAACTATGGCTACACCTTC CSVEGREVFMANYGYTF TRBJ1-2 . 17 . TRBV29-1
TGTGCCTGGAGTGTTGGACGGGCTTATGGCTACACCTTC CAWSVGRAYGYTF TRBJ1-2 . 13 . TRBV30
TGTGCCAGCAGCGTAGAGCCAGGGCGGTTAGCTACTGAAGCTTTCTTT CASSVEPGRLATEAFF TRBJ1-1 . 16 . TRBV9
TGCAGCGTGCAGGAGACGGGTGAGCAGTTCTTC CSVQETGEQFF TRBJ2-1 . 11 . TRBV29-1
TGTGCCAGCAGCTTCCAATCGGGCGGGCTCAGCACAGATACGCAGTATTTT CASSFQSGGLSTDTQYF TRBJ2-3 . 17 . TRBV7-2
TGCAGTGCTAGACACATGAACACTGAAGCTTTCTTT CSARHMNTEAFF TRBJ1-1 many 12 . TRBV20-1
TGTGCCAGCAGTCGTGGACAGGAAGAGACCCAGTACTTC CASSRGQEETQYF TRBJ2-5 many 13 TRBD1 TRBV7-2
TGTGCCAGCAGCCAAGATTTGGCCACTGAAGCTTTCTTT CASSQDLATEAFF TRBJ1-1 . 13 . TRBV14
TGCGCCAGCAGCTTGGATGGGGGTTTGGATACGCAGTATTTT CASSLDGGLDTQYF TRBJ2-3 many 14 . TRBV5-1